The clone carrying this TCR beta chain was recorded once. Its antigen is as yet unknown. The data were taken from a study of radiation and T cells in renal cell carcinoma. General study results and limits: Top tumor clonotypes rose in blood 2 weeks post-radiation, then contracted.

The time point denotes: blood 4 weeks post-SBRT, at nephrectomy. As to treatment: 15 Gy SBRT to primary tumor, nephrectomy 4 weeks later. TCRdb's copy holds only in-frame clones and misses some; the assay was immunoSEQ multiplex PCR. The data contain about 83,000 clones, approximately 87% of them seen just once; the ten biggest clones take up 2% to 3%. CDR1 SGHRS and CDR2 YFSETQ come from the germline V gene. The V gene lost 2 bases and the J gene lost 3 bases, with 15 bases spanning the gap. The CDR3 is made up of 16 amino acids. The sample here was blood, taken from a patient whose treatment included radiotherapy and nephrectomy. The sequence came from a woman aged 55-69 years with renal cell carcinoma. The gene calls are TRBV5-1 and TRBJ1-3; D remains unclear. The CDR3 DNA reads as TGCGCCAGCAGCTTAGGTGCTCCGGGTGGTGGAAACACCATATATTTT. Translating it yields CASSLGAPGGGNTIYF.